One and the same sample provided the 10 T cell receptor beta chains below, sequenced in a study of T cell responses to AZD1222 COVID-19 vaccine. The assay was immunoSEQ multiplex PCR, and TCRdb's table has in-frame clones only and misses some. Of approximately 150,000 clones in the sample, 80% to 95% are singletons; the top ten hold around 4%. The starting material was peripheral blood, obtained on day 0 of AZD1222 vaccination. The receptors were gathered from an adult in good health.

The CDR3 coding sequence is TGTGCCAGTAGTATTGGTGGGGGACTAGCGGTAGTCGGCCAAGATACGCAGTATTTT. This codes for CASSIGGGLAVVGQDTQYF. The chain carries TRBV19 and TRBJ2-3, with 11 positions matching TRBD2. Germline CDR1 reads LNHDA; CDR2 reads SQIVND (reference sequence). This CDR3 region has 19 residues. With V trimmed by 3 bases and J by 5 bases, 16 bases remained unmatched.

A single count supports this clone. The chain uses TRBV18 and TRBJ2-1; 7 bases align to TRBD2. Germline-derived CDR1 and CDR2 are KGHSH and LQKENI. V shed 4 bases and J 3 bases; nucleotides not matched to a gene: 9. The CDR3 is 16 amino acids. The CDR3 region is CASSLAGTTHYNEQFF. DNA of the CDR3: TGTGCCAGCTCACTAGCCGGGACTACCCACTACAATGAGCAGTTCTTC.

The chain has TRBV28 and TRBJ1-5; D not resolved. Germline values: CDR1 MDHEN, CDR2 SYDVKM. The V and J ends lost 3 bases and 3 bases respectively, with 15 bases between them. There are 16 residues in the CDR3. The CDR3, as DNA: TGTGCCAGCAGTTTTACTTATCGGGAGACCAATCAGCCCCAGCATTTT. It codes for CASSFTYRETNQPQHF.

V is TRBV23-1 and J is TRBJ1-5, with 9 nucleotides matching TRBD1. TRBV23-1 is labeled an ORF, and its function is uncertain. V was pared by 2 bases and J by 3 bases, with 2 bases of the junction left unmatched. This CDR3 is 15 amino acids long. The CDR3 sequence is CASSQRDRVNQPQHF. For the CDR3, the DNA is TGCGCCAGCAGTCAACGGGACAGGGTCAATCAGCCCCAGCATTTT.

The V and J genes are TRBV30 and TRBJ2-3; D is uncertain. This CDR3 comprises 14 residues. V lost 5 bases and J lost 1, with 13 bases in between. Germline loops: CDR1 GTSNPN, CDR2 SVGIG (reference sequence). CDR3 in amino acids: CAWGVGWGTDTQYF. The CDR3 nucleotides are TGTGCCTGGGGGGTGGGTTGGGGCACAGATACGCAGTATTTT.

The chain joins TRBV28 to TRBJ2-3; TRBD2 might be the D (6 bases). The CDR3 is 16 amino acids. In germline, CDR1 is MDHEN, CDR2 SYDVKM. The V gene lost 5 bases and the J gene lost 2 bases, with 17 bases spanning the gap. The CDR3, as DNA: TGTGCCAGCAGTCCCCGGGGGTGGGGATCCACAGATACGCAGTATTTT. Its translation is CASSPRGWGSTDTQYF.

The chain uses TRBV7-2 and TRBJ2-2; TRBD2 matches 8 bases. With V trimmed by 4 bases and J by 6 bases, 4 bases remained unmatched. Per germline, CDR1 SGHTA and CDR2 FQGNSA. This CDR3 is built from 14 residues. The DNA of the CDR3 is TGTGCCAGCAGCTATAGCGGGAAAGCCGGGGAGCTGTTTTTT. Its translation is CASSYSGKAGELFF. Combining the CDR3 with reference TRBV7-2 and TRBJ2-2 gives the whole variable domain GAGVSQSPSNKVTEKGKDVELRCDPISGHTALYWYRQSLGQGLEFLIYFQGNSAPDKSGLPSDRFSAERTGGSVSTLTIQRTQQEDSAVYLCASSYSGKAGELFFGEGSRLTVL.

CDR3 coding DNA: TGTGCCAGCAGCAAACAGGGGGGTCCTCCTAACTATGGCTACACCTTC. This encodes CASSKQGGPPNYGYTF. The gene calls are TRBV5-4 and TRBJ1-2, with TRBD1 matching 8 bases. The CDR3 is 16 amino acids. Losses at the gene ends were 4 bases for V and 0 bases for J; bases not matched to a gene: 8. The germline CDR1 and CDR2 sequences are SGHNT and YYREEE (reference sequence).

The chain employs TRBV7-9 and TRBJ2-7; tentatively, D is TRBD1 or TRBD2 (5 bases each). Deletions cut 5 bases from V and 7 bases from J, with 21 bases between. The CDR3 sequence is 15 residues long. CDR1 is SEHNR, CDR2 FQNEAQ, per germline (reference sequence). In nucleotides, the CDR3 is TGTGCCAGCAGCAGTACAGGATTGAGGGCGGTAGAGCAGTACTTC. Protein sequence: CASSSTGLRAVEQYF.

The sample holds a few counts of this clone. The gene calls are TRBV11-3 and TRBJ2-2, with D possibly being TRBD1 (6 bases). Trimming cost V 5 bases and J 4 bases, with 17 bases left between them. Germline V gene lookup returns CDR1 SGHNT and CDR2 YENEEA. The CDR3 sequence is 16 residues long. The CDR3 bases are TGTGCCAGCAGCGCAACTCCGGGACAAAGCACCGGGGAGCTGTTTTTT. Amino acid sequence: CASSATPGQSTGELFF.